The source of this T cell receptor (beta chain) is a study of CD8 T cells in Susac syndrome. RNA was extracted with the RNeasy kit, and a quantity of 0.5 to 1 ug was reverse transcribed using random hexamers. TCRdb reprocessed the immunoSEQ multiplex PCR reads with MiXCR, giving one entry per CDR3 protein. The table shows some 150,000 distinct CDR3 sequences, with 94% occurring only once. Germline CDR1 and CDR2: WNHNN and SYGVQD (reference sequence). CDR3 size: 16 residues. The V end was cut by 5 bases, the J end by 3 bases, with 17 bases between. Study results and limitations: The TCR sequencing and HLA analysis in the study involved a relatively small number of individuals, as the study acknowledged.

From blood CD8+ and CD4+ T cells, TCR beta sequences were generated. Both CD4+ and CD8+ T cells were negatively isolated, and TEMRA cells underwent FACS enrichment. About this clonotype: The antigen is not known.

The V and J genes are TRBV10-1 and TRBJ2-1, with D tentatively TRBD1 (6 bases). The clonotype originates from a human donor in good health. The sample comprised CD4+ T cells from PBMCs. The chain's CDR3 is CASSPVIRDNYNEQFF. CDR3 DNA sequence: TGCGCCAGCAGTCCAGTGATTCGGGACAACTACAATGAGCAGTTCTTC.